One sample yielded the 13 T cell receptor beta chains listed below, sequenced in a study of shared clonotypes between healthy human individuals. Libraries were prepared by immunoSEQ multiplex PCR; TCRdb keeps only in-frame clonotypes and omits some of them. The sample holds over 2,000,000 clones, just over 90% seen once. Positively selected for CCR7, the CD45RO-negative cells used as naive CD8 cells excluded terminally differentiated effector memory CD45RA+ cells. Sequencing was done on a sample of naive CD8+ T cells from PBMCs. These receptors came from a man younger than 35 in good health. Some clones in this sample may be carry-over from other donors' samples.

The chain combines TRBV7-3 with TRBJ1-1; unclear D gene. V lost 3 bases and J lost 1, with 6 bases in between. CDR3 length: 13 residues. The V gene's germline CDR1 is SGHTA and CDR2 FQGTGA. DNA for the CDR3: TGTGCCAGCAGCTTCACAACGAACACTGAAGCTTTCTTT. This gives the protein CASSFTTNTEAFF.

The genes are TRBV28 and TRBJ2-1, with TRBD2 as a possible D gene (6 bases). The length of the CDR3 is 14 residues. Looked up from germline, CDR1 is MDHEN and CDR2 is SYDVKM. The V end was cut by 6 bases, the J end by 8 bases, with 17 bases between. The CDR3 nucleotides read TGTGCCAGCAGCATGACTAGTCTGGAAGATGAGCAGTTCTTC. It translates to CASSMTSLEDEQFF.

This clone was counted between two and nine times. The chain is built from TRBV7-9 and TRBJ1-1, with D perhaps matching TRBD1 (6 bases). The length of the CDR3 is 14 residues. Looked up from germline, CDR1 is SEHNR and CDR2 is FQNEAQ (reference sequence). V was clipped by 5 bases and J by 5 bases, with 15 bases between them. The CDR3 here is CASSRDTTRTEAFF. The DNA for the CDR3 is TGTGCCAGCAGCCGGGACACCACCCGGACTGAAGCTTTCTTT.

The chain joins TRBV28 to TRBJ2-1; 9 nucleotides line up with TRBD2. The ends lost 10 bases at V and 0 bases at J; junction bases unmatched: 10. Germline V gives CDR1 MDHEN, CDR2 SYDVKM. This CDR3 has 16 residues. CDR3 sequence: CATRTSATISYNEQFF. CDR3 nucleotide sequence: TGTGCCACTCGGACTAGCGCAACCATCTCCTACAATGAGCAGTTCTTC.

The chain joins TRBV30 to TRBJ1-4; D is unresolved. In germline, CDR1 is GTSNPN, CDR2 SVGIG (reference sequence). The CDR3 contains 14 residues. Trimming took 0 bases from V and 6 from J, leaving 11 bases between them. The chain's CDR3 is CAWSVIGEDEKLFF. The CDR3 coding sequence is TGTGCCTGGAGTGTAATCGGGGAGGATGAAAAACTGTTTTTT.

The chain carries TRBV18 and TRBJ2-3; 9 bases map to TRBD2. V was clipped by 0 bases and J by 5 bases; unmatched bases: 9. Germline V gene data show CDR1 as KGHSH and CDR2 as LQKENI. This CDR3 contains 17 residues. The CDR3 protein is CASSPPRLAGVVDTQYF. DNA for the CDR3: TGTGCCAGCTCACCACCGCGGTTAGCGGGAGTGGTAGATACGCAGTATTTT.

V usage is TRBV28 and J usage is TRBJ2-4; D remains unclear. Looked up from germline, CDR1 is MDHEN and CDR2 is SYDVKM. V shed 7 bases and J shed 10 bases, with 20 bases lying between them. The CDR3 has 14 amino acids. As DNA, the CDR3 is TGTGCCAGCACCCCAACCGCTTTCTGGAATATTCAGTACTTC. This codes for CASTPTAFWNIQYF.

The gene calls are TRBV19 and TRBJ1-2; no clear D gene. The CDR3 consists of 13 residues. The germline V gene encodes CDR1 LNHDA and CDR2 SQIVND (reference sequence). V lost 7 bases and J lost 6, with 15 bases in between. CDR3 loop: CASTGSSSNGYTF. The CDR3 bases are TGTGCCAGTACGGGCAGCAGCTCAAATGGCTACACCTTC.

This clone showed up just a few times. The V and J genes are TRBV10-3 and TRBJ1-1; 10 bases are shared with TRBD1. The germline V gene encodes CDR1 ENHRY and CDR2 SYGVKD. This CDR3 comprises 14 residues. Trimming took 6 bases from V and 3 from J; bases not matched to a gene: 4. CDR3 in amino acids: CAISGTGADTEAFF. The DNA of the CDR3 is TGTGCCATCAGCGGGACAGGGGCGGACACTGAAGCTTTCTTT.

The CDR3, as DNA: TGTGCCAGCAGCTTCGGGAGGCCTGAAGCTTTCTTT. The encoded protein is CASSFGRPEAFF. The gene calls are TRBV7-2 and TRBJ1-1, with no clear D. Germline V gives CDR1 SGHTA, CDR2 FQGNSA. The CDR3 is 12 residues long. The V end was cut by 3 bases, the J end by 6 bases, with 8 bases between.

CDR3 region: CASSLAASSYNEQFF. The CDR3 DNA follows: TGTGCCAGCAGCTTGGCTGCTAGCTCCTACAATGAGCAGTTCTTC. The V gene is TRBV7-6, the J gene TRBJ2-1, with D hard to call. CDR1 is SGHVS and CDR2 is FNYEAQ in the germline V gene. The CDR3 is 15 residues long. Deletions cut 3 bases from V and 0 bases from J, with 9 bases between.

The genes are TRBV15 and TRBJ2-3, with D uncertain. Trimming shortened V by 3 bases and J by 2 bases, and 18 bases separated the two germline ends. The CDR3 is 17 amino acids. Germline values: CDR1 LNHNV, CDR2 YYDKDF (reference sequence). CDR3 in DNA: TGTGCCACCAGCAGTCCGTTTCTGGGTCCAGACACAGATACGCAGTATTTT. Translation gives CATSSPFLGPDTDTQYF.

J is TRBJ2-1 and V is TRBV27; D is perhaps TRBD2 (5 bases). V was clipped by 5 bases and J by 10 bases, with 18 bases between them. Germline V gene lookup returns CDR1 MNHEY and CDR2 SMNVEV (reference sequence). The CDR3 runs to 14 residues. This CDR3 is CASSDLRSPGEQFF. The CDR3 nucleotides are TGTGCCAGCAGTGACCTGAGGAGCCCGGGGGAGCAGTTCTTC.